One TCR beta chain is described in this entry. This record belongs to a study of cytomegalovirus exposure and HLA in healthy donors. V trimming: 5 bases; J trimming: 3 bases; junction bases outside the gene matches: 13. Germline V gene sequence: CDR1 LNHDA, CDR2 SQIVND (reference sequence). The length of the CDR3 is 16 residues. The study ran its PCR with 60 Vbeta and 13 Jbeta primers. The assay was immunoSEQ multiplex PCR, and TCRdb's table has in-frame clones only and misses some. Of about 110,000 clones in the sample, 60% to 80% are singletons; the top ten hold approximately 2.8%. The receptor comes from a female donor in good health and CMV-seronegative. The gene calls are TRBV19 and TRBJ2-7, with TRBD1 matching 7 bases. Sequenced: PBMCs. In nucleotides, the CDR3 is TGTGCCAGTAGTGCCCTGTTAAACAGGGGTGGCTACGAGCAGTACTTC. It is translated as CASSALLNRGGYEQYF.